This T cell receptor beta chain was obtained from a study of shared clonotypes between healthy human individuals. CD4+ cells yielded CD45RA+ naive and CD45RA-negative memory subsets. Germline-derived CDR1 and CDR2 are GTSNPN and SVGIG (reference sequence). The germline V and J ends were trimmed by 3 bases and 0 bases, with 23 bases remaining between them. CDR3 length: 19 residues. Sequenced by immunoSEQ multiplex PCR; TCRdb stores in-frame clones only, minus some. The repertoire holds approximately 500,000 clones, with 95% to 97% as singletons. The chain recombines TRBV30 with TRBJ2-2, with D perhaps TRBD2 (6 bases). This clonotype was obtained from a woman in her twenties or thirties in good health. Sequencing was carried out using naive CD4+ T cells sorted from blood. Subset specified: CD45RA+ positively selected. The CDR3 DNA reads TGTGCCTGGAGGGAGGGTAAAATGTTTGGGGGAGCGAACACCGGGGAGCTGTTTTTT. Protein: CAWREGKMFGGANTGELFF. Filled out from reference TRBV30 and TRBJ2-2, the complete variable domain reads SQTIHQWPATLVQPVGSPLSLECTVEGTSNPNLYWYRQAAGRGLQLLFYSVGIGQISSEVPQNLSASRPQDRQFILSSKKLLLSDSGFYLCAWREGKMFGGANTGELFFGEGSRLTVL.